A selection of T cell receptor beta chains follows, all from one sample in a study of neurological immune-mediated disorders. Each CDR3 protein gets one entry after TCRdb re-called the 5' RACE reads with MiXCR. Found here are about 70,000 distinct CDR3 sequences, roughly 4.4% of them singletons; the top ten hold roughly 2%. The specimen was PBMCs. The receptor source for this set is a woman in her 70s with multiple sclerosis. Each CDR3 is given with its conserved first and last residue. D genes are given only for firm matches. Rows give clone size only sometimes, using once, few, many, or a class for an expanded clone.

D	size	V	J	CDR3	DNA
.	many	TRBV7-2	TRBJ2-3	CASSLDGRRTDTQYF	TGTGCCAGCAGCTTAGATGGGAGACGAACAGATACGCAGTATTTT
TRBD2	.	TRBV4-3	TRBJ2-1	CASSQDLIGGTSGHLNEQFF	TGCGCCAGCAGCCAAGATCTAATTGGGGGGACTAGCGGACACTTAAATGAGCAGTTCTTC
.	many	TRBV5-6	TRBJ2-1	CASSAYNEQFF	TGTGCCAGCAGCGCCTACAATGAGCAGTTCTTC
.	.	TRBV10-3	TRBJ2-5	CAISAAELRETQYF	TGTGCCATCAGCGCGGCGGAACTTCGAGAGACCCAGTACTTC
.	many	TRBV25-1	TRBJ1-2	CASSGGSRYGYTF	TGTGCCAGCAGTGGGGGGAGCAGATATGGCTACACCTTC
.	many	TRBV6-2/TRBV6-3	TRBJ2-6	CASKVSGANVLTF	TGTGCCAGCAAGGTGTCCGGGGCCAACGTCCTGACTTTC
.	many	TRBV6-5	TRBJ2-1	CASSYDYYNEQFF	TGTGCCAGCAGTTATGACTACTACAATGAGCAGTTCTTC
TRBD1	many	TRBV12-3/TRBV12-4	TRBJ2-2	CASTHRGSNTGELFF	TGTGCCAGCACCCACAGGGGATCGAACACCGGGGAGCTGTTTTTT
TRBD1	many	TRBV28	TRBJ2-4	CASSLADREDIQYF	TGTGCCAGCAGTTTGGCGGACAGGGAAGACATTCAGTACTTC
TRBD2	many	TRBV3-1	TRBJ2-3	CASRPTLADTDTQYF	TGTGCCAGCAGACCTACACTAGCGGACACAGATACGCAGTATTTT
TRBD1	many	TRBV6-5	TRBJ2-7	CASSYSGQGASYEQYF	TGTGCCAGCAGTTACTCTGGACAGGGGGCTTCCTACGAGCAGTACTTC
.	many	TRBV4-2	TRBJ1-1	CASSQLGRVGNAEAFF	TGTGCCAGCAGCCAACTCGGGAGGGTAGGCAACGCTGAAGCTTTCTTT
.	many	TRBV4-3	TRBJ1-6	CASSQDSQSHDSPLHF	TGCGCCAGCAGCCAAGATTCACAGAGCCATGATTCACCCCTCCACTTT
.	many	TRBV5-1	TRBJ2-3	CASNQPGGGSPDTQYF	TGCGCCAGCAACCAACCTGGTGGGGGGAGTCCAGATACGCAGTATTTT
.	many	TRBV5-1	TRBJ2-5	CASSLLSSVGETQYF	TGCGCCAGCAGCTTGCTATCTAGCGTAGGGGAGACCCAGTACTTC
.	few	TRBV21-1	TRBJ2-1	CASSAHRRSYNEQFF	TGTGCCAGCAGCGCACACAGGAGGTCCTACAATGAGCAGTTCTTC
TRBD2	many	TRBV20-1	TRBJ2-7	CSARGTKRGHSYEQYF	TGCAGTGCTAGAGGTACTAAGCGGGGGCACTCCTACGAGCAGTACTTC
.	many	TRBV14	TRBJ2-5	CASSPPGAGAETQYF	TGTGCCAGCAGCCCTCCGGGGGCGGGAGCCGAGACCCAGTACTTC
.	many	TRBV6-5	TRBJ2-5	CASSYSGGPGETQYF	TGTGCCAGCAGTTACTCGGGGGGCCCCGGAGAGACCCAGTACTTC
.	.	TRBV15	TRBJ2-7	CATSSLAGPKPYEQYF	TGTGCCACCAGCTCCTTGGCAGGGCCCAAACCCTACGAGCAGTACTTC
TRBD1	many	TRBV19	TRBJ2-7	CASTQTRGTGAYEQYF	TGTGCCAGTACCCAGACTCGGGGGACAGGGGCGTACGAGCAGTACTTC
TRBD2	many	TRBV28	TRBJ2-3	CASSTSVITDTQYF	TGTGCCAGCAGCACTAGCGTCATCACAGATACGCAGTATTTT
TRBD1	many	TRBV6-2/TRBV6-3	TRBJ1-1	CASSGTGVTEAFF	TGTGCCAGCTCCGGGACAGGGGTCACTGAAGCTTTCTTT
TRBD1	many	TRBV7-9	TRBJ1-2	CASSSDRGHEYGYTF	TGTGCCAGCAGCTCCGACAGGGGGCACGAATATGGCTACACCTTC
.	many	TRBV7-2	TRBJ2-7	CASSRTPQGYEQYF	TGTGCCAGCAGCCGTACTCCACAGGGTTACGAGCAGTACTTC
.	many	TRBV20-1	TRBJ2-7	CSAKYRIDTYEQYF	TGCAGTGCTAAATACCGGATTGACACCTACGAGCAGTACTTC
.	many	TRBV7-2	TRBJ1-2	CASSLAVGGAAIGYTF	TGTGCCAGCAGCTTAGCGGTCGGGGGGGCCGCTATCGGCTACACCTTC
TRBD2	many	TRBV20-1	TRBJ2-1	CSARTSGRNEQFF	TGCAGTGCTAGGACTAGCGGGAGGAATGAGCAGTTCTTC
TRBD1	many	TRBV5-1	TRBJ2-1	CASSEGQGTLYNEQFF	TGCGCCAGCAGCGAAGGACAGGGAACTCTATACAATGAGCAGTTCTTC
TRBD1	few	TRBV7-2	TRBJ2-7	CASSRQGLDEQYF	TGTGCCAGCAGCAGACAGGGCTTGGACGAGCAGTACTTC
.	.	TRBV4-3	TRBJ1-1	CASSVSGQRTEAFF	TGCGCCAGCAGCGTCTCCGGGCAGAGGACTGAAGCTTTCTTT
TRBD2	many	TRBV6-6	TRBJ2-1	CASSYSGGSSYNEQFF	TGTGCCAGCAGTTACTCTGGCGGGAGCTCCTACAATGAGCAGTTCTTC
TRBD1	many	TRBV20-1	TRBJ1-5	CSAKAGGTNQPQHF	TGCAGTGCTAAAGCAGGGGGTACCAATCAGCCCCAGCATTTT
.	many	TRBV7-2	TRBJ2-7	CASSFRDGHVEQYF	TGTGCCAGCAGCTTCCGGGACGGACACGTCGAGCAGTACTTC
.	many	TRBV12-3/TRBV12-4	TRBJ2-7	CASSAKDREQYF	TGTGCCAGCAGCGCCAAGGATCGCGAGCAGTACTTC
TRBD2	many	TRBV27	TRBJ2-7	CASSSTSGKYEQYF	TGTGCCAGCAGTTCAACTAGCGGAAAATACGAGCAGTACTTC
.	many	TRBV7-2	TRBJ2-1	CASSLAVGHEQFF	TGTGCCAGCAGCTTAGCGGTGGGGCATGAGCAGTTCTTC
TRBD2	.	TRBV7-8	TRBJ2-1	CASSRTSGRQNYNEQFF	TGTGCCAGCAGCAGGACTAGCGGGAGGCAAAATTACAATGAGCAGTTCTTC